This T cell receptor beta chain is from a study of T cell repertoires in cytomegalovirus infection. Concerning this clonotype itself: Its antigen remains unidentified.

The CDR3 is 12 amino acids. Trimming cost V 3 bases and J 7 bases, with 7 bases left between them. CDR1 and CDR2 from the germline V gene are MNHNY and SVGAGI (reference sequence). MiXCR, applied by TCRdb to the reads, yields one record per CDR3 protein. Among about 890,000 distinct CDR3 sequences listed, less than 35% were seen once. This chain links TRBV6-6 with TRBJ2-1; D uncertain. The source is a human donor in good health (CMV status not recorded). Some clones in this sample may be carry-over from other donors' samples. The sample in question was cultured CD8+ T cells from PBMCs, obtained from culture after CMV antigen stimulation. The CDR3 DNA reads as TGTGCCAGCAGTTATACCTGGAATGAGCAGTTCTTC. It codes for CASSYTWNEQFF.